This T cell receptor beta chain is from a study of blood T cells in healthy people across ages. Researchers isolated at least 7 million PBMCs per sample. Trimming cost V 3 bases and J 5 bases, with 10 bases left between them. The CDR3 loop spans 13 amino acids. Alongside a J-beta primer mix, a sample-barcoded 5' primer served in a second PCR lasting about 7 to 11 cycles. MiXCR, run by TCRdb on the 5' RACE reads, gives a single entry per CDR3 protein. The sample shows under 1,000,000 distinct CDR3 sequences, around 34% of them seen only once. This clonotype was recorded a few times. Sample: blood. The rearrangement uses TRBV12-3 or TRBV12-4 and TRBJ1-1, with D uncertain. The sequence was collected from a man between 18 and 29 years old in good health. The chain's CDR3 is CASSFMGKTEAFF. CDR3 DNA: TGTGCCAGCAGTTTCATGGGGAAAACTGAAGCTTTCTTT.